These 9 T cell receptor beta chains share one sample of origin, sequenced in a study of blood T cell repertoires in COVID-19. Profiled with immunoSEQ multiplex PCR; TCRdb holds only in-frame clones, not every one. The sample includes about 52,000 clones, around 81% seen only once; the top ten take under 30%. The source material was peripheral blood. These receptors were obtained from a woman over 75 with COVID-19, enrolled during active disease.

V and J are TRBV28 and TRBJ2-7; TRBD2 matches at 7 bases. This CDR3 has 13 amino acids. Germline V gene sequence: CDR1 MDHEN, CDR2 SYDVKM. J lost 5 bases, V lost 8 bases, and 9 bases had no gene match. The CDR3: CASLLGGRNEQYF. CDR3 sequence (DNA): TGTGCCAGCCTTTTGGGGGGGAGGAACGAGCAGTACTTC.

The genes are TRBV7-8 and TRBJ2-5; 11 bases are a match to TRBD2. With V trimmed by 3 bases and J by 1 base, 13 bases remained unmatched. The CDR3 runs 19 residues. Germline V gene lookup returns CDR1 SGHVS and CDR2 FQNEAQ. The CDR3 is CASSFGILAGVNAQETQYF. The CDR3 nucleotides read TGTGCCAGCAGCTTTGGTATACTAGCGGGAGTCAACGCCCAAGAGACCCAGTACTTC.

This rearrangement joins TRBV12-3 or TRBV12-4 to TRBJ1-1; 7 bases map to TRBD1. V lost 6 bases, J lost 7 bases, and 5 bases stayed unmatched. The CDR3 is 12 residues long. CDR3 loop: CASRRQGVEAFF. The CDR3 DNA reads as TGTGCCAGCAGACGACAGGGCGTTGAAGCTTTCTTT.

The V and J genes are TRBV5-1 and TRBJ2-2, with TRBD2 matching 13 bases. CDR1 SGHRS and CDR2 YFSETQ come from the germline V gene. This CDR3 has 15 amino acids. The junction had 6 bases not matched to a gene; V was cut back by 4 bases and J by 9 bases. DNA for the CDR3: TGCGCCAGCAGCCATCGGACTAGCGGGAGTAGGGAGCTGTTTTTT. Its translation: CASSHRTSGSRELFF.

J is TRBJ2-7 and V is TRBV5-1; TRBD2 matches at 14 bases. Germline assignment: CDR1 SGHRS and CDR2 YFSETQ. This CDR3 has 14 amino acids. Unmatched junction bases numbered 4, after V lost 4 bases and J lost 7 bases. The CDR3 is CASSVGTSGREQYF. The CDR3 nucleotides read TGCGCCAGCAGCGTTGGGACTAGCGGGAGAGAGCAGTACTTC.

The chain combines TRBV7-8 with TRBJ2-5, with 10 bases lining up with TRBD1. This CDR3 contains 14 residues. The V segment lost 4 bases and the J segment 5 bases; nucleotides outside the gene matches: 4. CDR1 SGHVS and CDR2 FQNEAQ come from the germline V gene. The DNA for the CDR3 is TGTGCCAGCAGCTCCGGGACAGGGGTCGAGACCCAGTACTTC. Its translation: CASSSGTGVETQYF.

The DNA of the CDR3 is TGTGCCAGTAGTATAAGTCAGGCTACCTACGAGCAGTACTTC. This translates into CASSISQATYEQYF. This chain joins TRBV19 and TRBJ2-7; D not certain. CDR1 is LNHDA and CDR2 is SQIVND in the germline V gene (reference sequence). V dropped 2 bases and J dropped 2 bases, with 10 bases sitting between them. The CDR3 consists of 14 residues.

The table lists this clone with a count of one. This rearrangement joins TRBV29-1 to TRBJ2-3; possible D gene TRBD1, 5 bases. V was shortened by 7 bases and J by 5 bases, with 16 bases between the two germline ends. The CDR3 contains 13 residues. Looked up from germline, CDR1 is SQVTM and CDR2 is ANQGSEA. The CDR3 loop is CSADGQIEDTQYF. The CDR3 DNA follows: TGCAGCGCTGATGGACAAATAGAAGATACGCAGTATTTT.

The chain has TRBV30 and TRBJ2-3; no definite D call. Germline V gives CDR1 GTSNPN, CDR2 SVGIG (reference sequence). This CDR3 is 12 amino acids long. Trimming removed 0 bases from V and 7 bases from J, with 8 bases in between. CDR3 DNA sequence: TGTGCCTGGAGTGTGGGCCTTTATACGCAGTATTTT. It encodes CAWSVGLYTQYF.